This T cell receptor beta chain originates from a study of preoperative IRX-2 immunotherapy in early breast cancer. Treatment: preoperative locoregional IRX-2 cytokine immunotherapy. Preoperative locoregional IRX-2 cytokine immunotherapy was tested in the phase Ib source study. The CDR3 consists of 15 residues. Libraries were prepared by immunoSEQ multiplex PCR; TCRdb keeps only in-frame clonotypes and omits some of them. The table records 30,000 to 45,000 clones, roughly 82% of them present only once. The rearrangement joins TRBV1 to TRBJ1-2. TRBV1 is a pseudogene segment. The receptor was derived from a human donor with breast cancer. The specimen comprised lymph node tissue, sampled after IRX-2 immunotherapy. The DNA for the CDR3 is TGCGCCAGCAGCCAAGATCGGGCGGGGGCAGGCGGCTACACCTTC. Translated: CASSQDRAGAGGYTF.